This TCR beta chain stems from a study of PD-L1 blockade in urothelial cancer. Study context: Each participant's history included 0 to 3 prior chemotherapy regimens. Median T cell yield per blood sample was more than 130,000 cells.

This CDR3 spans 16 amino acids. Germline assignment: CDR1 SGDLS and CDR2 YYNGEE. J gave up 2 bases and V 0 bases, and 3 bases lay outside the gene matches. Time point here: pretreatment peripheral blood. Metastatic or locally advanced urothelial carcinoma was present in the patients. Some clones are missing from TCRdb's copy, which holds only in-frame ones; the method was immunoSEQ multiplex PCR. The data contain roughly 54,000 clones, approximately 90% of them singletons. The receptor was derived from an older woman with urothelial cancer. The source material was PBMCs, sampled around atezolizumab (anti-PD-L1) treatment. The genes are TRBV9 and TRBJ2-1; 9 bases match TRBD2. CDR3 sequence reads: CASSVAVAGAYNEQFF. The CDR3 region has the DNA TGTGCCAGCAGCGTAGCTGTAGCGGGGGCCTACAATGAGCAGTTCTTC.